The entry that follows covers one T cell receptor (beta chain) sequence. This clonotype was detected a few times. The antigen it binds to is not known. There are no base qualities to consult, and no much larger clone falls within one base. These data are taken from a study of breast tumors, draining lymph nodes, adjacent tissues (dated by TCRdb to 2016 to 2017). For the wider study: Breast cancer patients provided tumor, adjacent nontumor tissue and axillary lymph nodes, and the study compared the TCR beta repertoires across these three sources. The study was designed to assess the relationships and possible T-cell exchange between tumor, surrounding tissue and draining lymph node repertoires in human breast cancer. Broad study findings and their caveats: The conclusion that tumor T cells originate in lymph nodes was framed as consistent with a hypothesis rather than directly demonstrated. Tumor T-cell repertoires showed less diversity than lymph node repertoires and more diversity than nontumor tissue repertoires, and tumor T-cell repertoires showed preferential V and J gene usage. In luminal-like breast cancer, tumor and nontumor tissue repertoires resembled each other significantly more than in basal-like breast cancer. The data were considered consistent with most tumor T cells being derived from the lymph node and subsequently expanding within tumor tissue.

Trimmed from V: 4 bases; trimmed from J: 7 bases; junction bases lacking a gene match: 10. The CDR3 spans 15 residues, from the cysteine through the phenylalanine. The retained sequence is limited to the CDR3, 45 bases, with the frame set at the first base. In the germline V gene, CDR1 corresponds to SGHRS and CDR2 to YFSETQ. Sequenced on an Illumina HiSeq 2000. Multiplex PCR amplification was used to build the TCR beta chain libraries. The amplified TCR beta chain products were analyzed by high-throughput sequencing. TCRdb trimmed the raw reads at Q25, called clones with MiXCR and kept productive beta chains. A single entry per CDR3 protein holds the most common genes and DNA from its merged rows. This sample comprises approximately 280,000 distinct CDR3 sequences, around 30% of them detected only once. 1.1% of the sample comes from the top ten. Lymph node samples were obtained from the axillary draining lymph nodes of breast cancer patients.

The sequence joins TRBV5-1 to TRBJ1-1, and 10 junction bases match TRBD1. The sequence derives from a female donor with breast cancer. Some clones in this sample may be carry-over from other donors' samples. Sequenced input: axillary lymph node tissue. The DNA sequence is given as TGCGCCAGCAGCCCCCGGGACAGGGGCCGTGTTGAAGCTTTCTTT. Translated, it reads CASSPRDRGRVEAFF.